This T cell receptor beta chain was sequenced in a study of shared clonotypes between healthy human individuals (dated by TCRdb to about 2020). Looking at the study overall: A couple of women and three men aged 18 to 49 years were included in the cohort. Each donor's leukapheresis produced roughly between about 0.8 and 8.9 billion PBMCs. The study deeply sequenced blood TCR repertoires of several healthy adults to estimate repertoire size and the extent of clonotype sharing between individuals. For each donor, CD4 naive and CD4 memory were each given three plates, CD8 naive was given two plates, and CD8 memory was given one plate. To increase sequencing depth and limit assay-specific biases, different laboratories used diverse techniques to prepare libraries and sequence TCR repertoires. The full study reports these points: Because the study included only a small number of donors, the genetic and exposure-history diversity represented was limited. When several donors were compared, the shared fraction of clonotypes was approximately 5% for naive CD4, approximately 3.3% for naive CD8, 2.3% for memory CD4, and around 0.4% for memory CD8. Based on pairwise subsampling, the degree of clonotype sharing among donors was expected to be affected by sequencing depth. Larger estimated clonotype richness was generally found for naive subsets than for memory subsets. Sampling was restricted to blood, and TCR repertoires in tissues likely differ from the TCR repertoires found in blood. Incomplete sequencing was indicated by rarefaction of sorted-subset datasets, despite the large sequencing depth. Compared with non-shared clonotypes, the clonotypes found in all four sorted-subset donors had higher generation probabilities.

The donors were healthy, HIV-negative adults who had no recently reported acute infections or vaccinations. Every donor was a Caucasian adult living in Nashville, Tennessee, USA. CD4+ T cells were enriched by magnetic negative selection, after which naive cells were positively selected on CD45RA and the negative fraction was taken as the memory subset. Blood was obtained by leukapheresis, after which PBMCs were separated by Ficoll-Histopaque density gradient centrifugation and cryopreserved in liquid nitrogen vapor phase. Purity and quantity of every magnetically sorted T cell population were checked by analytical flow cytometry. From each sorted fraction, genomic DNA was isolated and quantified by UV absorbance on a Nanodrop 2000c. From the cysteine up to the phenylalanine, the CDR3 has a length of 12 residues. Only the CDR3 part of the read is kept: 36 bases, read in frame from the first base. For CDR1 and CDR2, the germline V gene (reference sequence) lists GTSNPN and SVGIG. V loses 2 bases of germline sequence and J loses 5 bases, and the interval between the two ends is 8 bases.

As for this clone: Its antigen is still unknown. No much larger clonotype is one base removed from it; base qualities were not supplied.

TCR CDR3 regions were amplified from genomic DNA by multiplex PCR using the deep immunoSEQ assay. Extracted genomic DNA from each cell subset was spread evenly across all wells of several immunoSEQ 96-well plates, with each plate serving as a replicate. Each replicate PCR for sorted subsets received around 200 ng genomic DNA, equal to roughly 29,000 T cell genomes. Purified libraries were measured with a Qubit 3.0 fluorometer, size-checked on a Bioanalyzer 2100, and measured again with the KAPA Library Quantification kit. Every immunoSEQ 96-well plate was sequenced on a dedicated single-read 150-cycle Illumina NextSeq 550 flow cell. The paper's data handling went like this. Because the immunoSEQ output held only junctional sequences and lacked quality scores, the filtering could not match the filtering applied to full-length reads. Sequences were annotated with PyIR, a Python wrapper for IgBLAST v1.9, and V/J genes and CDR3 were assigned using IMGT germline references. Reads with weak V/J assignments (E-value above 1e-6), missing CDR3, stop codons, out-of-frame junctions, or ambiguous translated residues were removed. A V3J clonotype was defined by an identical inferred V gene, J gene, and CDR3 amino acid sequence. To compute the percentage overlap between repertoires, the number of shared unique clonotypes was divided by the size of the smaller repertoire. Three approaches were used to assess repertoire richness: RTK rarefaction, the Chao1 estimator, and Recon v2.1 estimates of unobserved clonotypes. Generation probabilities for all TCRbeta clonotypes obtained by the gDNA method from a handful of donors were computed using OLGA. This is the immuneACCESS table as TCRdb keeps it, with only in-frame sequences that have V and J called. A part of the clones is gone; compared with another copy, unresolved V genes explain less than half, and the rest is unexplained. From that table come the V and J calls and clone size; the DNA was used to work out D and trimming. Counted in this sample were 2 million to 2.5 million clones; almost 96% of them appeared once. The ten most abundant clones make up roughly 0.13% of the sample.

The chain uses TRBV30 and TRBJ2-3, with the D gene too uncertain to name. The receptor's source is a man younger than 35 in good health. The specimen was naive CD4+ T cells sorted from blood. This specimen's cell subset or site label, interpreted: CD45RA+ positively selected. This receptor carries the CDR3 CAWSSFGDTQYF. Read as DNA, the sequence is TGTGCCTGGAGTAGCTTTGGAGATACGCAGTATTTT.